This is a list of T cell receptor beta chains from one sample in a study of cytomegalovirus exposure and HLA in healthy donors. Libraries were prepared by immunoSEQ multiplex PCR; TCRdb keeps only in-frame clonotypes and omits some of them. The sample lists about 180,000 clones; less than 85% were seen once. Sequenced input: PBMCs. The receptors derive from a man between 40 and 49 years old in good health and CMV-seronegative. The CDR3 runs from the conserved cysteine through the conserved F or W. A D gene is named only where the DNA matches it firmly. Only some rows state a clone size, as once, few, many or a class for expanded clones.

cdr3_nt cdr3_aa clone_size d_call j_call v_call
TGTGCCAGCAGCGTAAGAGTCTCTGGGGCCAACGTCCTGACTTTC CASSVRVSGANVLTF - - TRBJ2-6 TRBV9
TGCGCCAGCAGCCAAGGGGACAGGGAGAGCTCCTACGAGCAGTACTTC CASSQGDRESSYEQYF - TRBD1 TRBJ2-7 TRBV4-1
TGTGCCAGCAGTTCGGAACAGGGGTTGGGCGAAAAACTGTTTTTT CASSSEQGLGEKLFF - TRBD1 TRBJ1-4 TRBV5-5
TGTGCCACCAGCAGAGACCTGACATCTAATGAAAAACTGTTTTTT CATSRDLTSNEKLFF - - TRBJ1-4 TRBV15
TGTGCCAGCAGCACAGACAGGGGGCGAACCGAGCAGTACTTC CASSTDRGRTEQYF - TRBD1 TRBJ2-7 TRBV11-3
TGCGCCAGCAGCTTGTCGTGGGGTAGCGGGAGCACAGATACGCAGTATTTT CASSLSWGSGSTDTQYF - TRBD2 TRBJ2-3 TRBV5-1
TGTGCCAGCAGTTACCCTTTGACACGAGAGACCCAGTACTTC CASSYPLTRETQYF - - TRBJ2-5 TRBV6-5
TGTGCCAGCAGCCCCAGAACACTAGGGCCTAACTATGGCTACACCTTC CASSPRTLGPNYGYTF few - TRBJ1-2 TRBV7-8
TGTGCCAGCAGAACCCAGAGCGGGGGCGGGGAGACCCAGTACTTC CASRTQSGGGETQYF once TRBD2 TRBJ2-5 TRBV6-5
TGCGCCAGCAGCCAAGTCGGGGGGGCGAACACCGGGGAGCTGTTTTTT CASSQVGGANTGELFF - TRBD2 TRBJ2-2 TRBV4-3
TGCGCCAGCACGGGGAGGGTGACGGGTGAGCAGTTCTTC CASTGRVTGEQFF once TRBD2 TRBJ2-1 TRBV10-1